The sequence of this T cell receptor (beta chain) was determined in a study of blood T cell repertoires in COVID-19. Across the study: Whether acute or convalescent, the COVID-19 samples came from the United States, Italy and Spain. PBMCs, B-cell-depleted T cells, or T cells were the source of the cDNA or gDNA that made up the material.

Enrolled during active infection, Seattle patients were then followed longitudinally. In the authors' workflow: Using reference gene primer amplification, nucleated cell counts were estimated. TCRdb's table, derived via immunoSEQ multiplex PCR, lists solely in-frame clones and lacks some. V and J calls plus clone size are reproduced from that table; the DNA served to infer D and trimming. The sample includes over 90,000 clones, just under 95% of them seen just once. V dropped 3 bases and J dropped 7 bases, with 6 bases sitting between them. This CDR3 is built from 11 residues. The V gene's germline CDR1 is WSHSY and CDR2 SAAADI.

The sequence was collected from a woman aged 45-60 years with COVID-19, enrolled during active disease. The chain joins TRBV10-2 to TRBJ1-2; D gene uncertain. The sample comprised peripheral blood. The CDR3 DNA reads as TGCGCCAGCAGTGAAGCGTTTGGCTACACCTTC. This sequence encodes CASSEAFGYTF.